This T cell receptor beta chain was recorded in a study of PD-1 blockade in classical Hodgkin lymphoma. Turning to the study itself: Treatment was intravenous nivolumab, 3 mg/kg every 2 weeks, until progression. Study findings and constraints: Reported findings placed baseline TCR diversity lower in newly diagnosed patients (compared with healthy donors). CD4+ TCR diversity, unlike CD8+, climbed significantly by C4D1.

A note on this clone: Its matching antigen is unknown.

All patients experienced relapse after autologous stem cell transplantation, and brentuximab vedotin exposure was variable. Relapsed/refractory classical Hodgkin lymphoma patients had complete, partial or progressive responses. This table comes from immunoSEQ multiplex PCR, and its TCRdb copy is limited to in-frame clones, with some not included. The profile shows more than 90,000 clones, 81% of them singletons. The sequence was collected from a human donor with classical Hodgkin lymphoma. The starting material was peripheral blood mononuclear cells (PBMCs), obtained before the second cycle of nivolumab.

CDR3 loop: CASSPPGGGHEQFF. DNA of the CDR3: TGTGCCAGCAGCCCTCCGGGAGGGGGCCATGAGCAGTTCTTC. The chain employs TRBV7-9 and TRBJ2-1; tentatively, D is TRBD2 (8 bases). The germline V gene encodes CDR1 SEHNR and CDR2 FQNEAQ (reference sequence). The V gene lost 5 bases and the J gene lost 8 bases, with 16 bases spanning the gap. The CDR3 length is 14 residues.